This record looks at one T cell receptor beta chain sequence and its context. This clone was observed once. This receptor's antigen is unknown. Base qualities are missing; no much larger clone stands one base away. Collaborating institutions collected whole blood in K2EDTA tubes following their own protocols. For TCRbeta analysis, collaborators shipped samples in one of three forms: frozen whole blood, isolated PBMCs, or DNA extracted from either of those sample types. CDR1 and CDR2, looked up from the germline V gene, are SGHRS and YFSETQ. V sheds 4 bases and J sheds 7 bases, leaving 18 bases between their ends. The CDR3 runs 15 amino acids, cysteine and phenylalanine included. The only DNA kept is the CDR3, 45 bases in frame from the first base. The data derive from a study of blood T cell repertoires in COVID-19 (TCRdb year 2020). Broadly, across the study: Samples from collaborators originated in the United States, Italy and Spain and spanned both the acute and convalescent phases of COVID-19. The sample metadata nearly always contained a de-identified subject ID, COVID-19 status, age in years and sex. Deeply sampled blood TCRbeta repertoires from subjects exposed to, actively infected with, or recovered from COVID-19 were included in the dataset. Where available, HLA class I and class II types were taken from metadata supplied by the sample provider and were not determined by assay-based typing. The prospective study material was composed of cDNA or gDNA derived from T cells, B-cell-depleted T cells, or PBMCs. The repertoires were made available in a free public database intended to serve as a resource for research on the immune response to SARS-CoV-2. Samples were obtained from the ongoing ImmuneRACE study (first 160 participants) and from over 1,000 subjects provided by 6 global collaborators.

TCRbeta CDR3 regions were amplified from genomic DNA by means of the immunoSEQ Assay, a bias-controlled multiplex PCR. Regarding the original processing steps: Within the assay, amplification of reference gene primers was used to estimate how many nucleated cells each sample contained. To quantify the absolute abundance of each unique TCRbeta CDR3 rearrangement, sequence reads were collapsed and filtered. For each sample, productive Simpson clonality was calculated by taking the square root of Simpson's diversity index across productive rearrangements. Drawn from immuneACCESS, this table holds only the in-frame rearrangements with V and J called that TCRdb kept. Clones are partly lost; checked studies trace under half to an unresolved V gene and leave the rest unexplained. Clone size and V and J calls were adopted from that table, with D and trimming inferred from the DNA. Within this sample are under 85,000 clones, with more than 70% of them counted one time only. Clones ranked in the top ten supply under 6% of the sample.

Overall study outcomes, separate from this receptor: How much clinical and demographic metadata was included differed by source and by participant, and the metadata was provided uncurated.

This chain is built from TRBV5-1 and TRBJ2-1; TRBD1 is a possible D gene, resting on 6 matching bases. Sequenced: peripheral blood. The sequence came from a man older than 75 with acute or convalescent COVID-19. This receptor carries the CDR3 CASSREAGAANEQFF. The DNA sequence reads TGCGCCAGCAGCCGCGAAGCAGGGGCCGCAAATGAGCAGTTCTTC.